The rows below give T cell receptor beta chains drawn from one sample of a study of vaccination and CD4 T cells after COVID-19. Their recognized antigens are unknown. TCRdb called the PCR reads again in MiXCR, with one record for every CDR3 protein. Here the sample spans some 11,000 distinct CDR3 sequences, 65% to 80% being singletons. The sequenced sample was CD4+ T cells from blood, cultured in vitro. The receptors stem from a human donor who had recovered from COVID-19. CDR3s include the opening cysteine and the closing phenylalanine or tryptophan. Each record gives: J gene, clone size, D gene, V gene, CDR3 protein, CDR3 DNA. A D gene is named only where the DNA matches it firmly. Only part of the rows carry a size: once, few, many, or a class if the clone is expanded.

>TRBJ1-1|.|.|TRBV20-1
CSAKAEGRTEAFF
TGCAGTGCCAAGGCGGAGGGTCGCACTGAAGCTTTCTTT
>TRBJ2-1|medium-sized|TRBD2|TRBV20-1
CSAPPLSGGNNEQFF
TGCAGTGCCCCGCCACTTAGCGGGGGGAACAATGAGCAGTTCTTC
>TRBJ1-2|.|.|TRBV24-1
CATQRADQWGYTF
TGTGCCACCCAGCGAGCGGACCAGTGGGGCTACACCTTC
>TRBJ1-2|.|.|TRBV9
CASNGHLYGYTF
TGTGCCAGCAACGGACACCTCTATGGCTACACCTTC
>TRBJ1-5|.|TRBD1|TRBV7-6
CASSSTGTGTQHF
TGTGCCAGCAGCTCGACAGGGACAGGGACCCAGCATTTT
>TRBJ2-7|.|.|TRBV20-1
CSAFRDTLYEQYF
TGCAGTGCTTTCCGGGACACCCTGTACGAGCAGTACTTC
>TRBJ2-3|.|TRBD2|TRBV24-1
CATSTAGGPTDTQYF
TGTGCCACCAGTACCGCGGGAGGGCCAACAGATACGCAGTATTTT
>TRBJ2-7|.|.|TRBV5-5
CASSHLSSYEQYF
TGTGCCAGCAGCCATCTTAGCTCCTACGAGCAGTACTTC
>TRBJ1-5|.|.|TRBV20-1
CSARVPAVGDQPQHF
TGCAGTGCTAGAGTCCCCGCAGTGGGGGATCAGCCCCAGCATTTT
>TRBJ1-6|.|.|TRBV6-1
CASSVGGLAHNSPLHF
TGTGCCAGCAGTGTCGGGGGTTTGGCGCATAATTCACCCCTCCACTTT
>TRBJ2-7|.|TRBD2|TRBV20-1
CSAPRGQAGALYEQYF
TGCAGTGCCCCCCGGGGGCAAGCGGGAGCCCTATACGAGCAGTACTTC
>TRBJ2-7|.|TRBD2|TRBV20-1
CSARPPSPSGSYF
TGCAGTGCTAGGCCCCCTTCTCCTAGCGGGAGTTACTTC
>TRBJ1-5|.|.|TRBV20-1
CSGVAGNSNQPQHF
TGCAGTGGAGTAGCTGGCAATAGCAATCAGCCCCAGCATTTT
>TRBJ2-5|.|.|TRBV7-2
CASSWGGPQETQYF
TGTGCCAGCAGCTGGGGGGGGCCCCAAGAGACCCAGTACTTC
>TRBJ1-5|.|TRBD1|TRBV28
CASSLEGQGHNQPQHF
TGTGCCAGCAGTTTAGAGGGACAGGGGCACAATCAGCCCCAGCATTTT
>TRBJ1-5|.|TRBD1|TRBV7-2
CASSSDRDQPQHF
TGTGCCAGCAGCTCAGACAGGGATCAGCCCCAGCATTTT
>TRBJ2-7|.|.|TRBV28
CASSLGQYEQYF
TGTGCCAGCAGTTTGGGACAATACGAGCAGTACTTC
>TRBJ2-1|.|.|TRBV20-1
CSARSVSRTNEQFF
TGCAGTGCTAGATCGGTCAGCAGAACCAATGAGCAGTTCTTC
>TRBJ1-2|once|.|TRBV28
CASSPHPGRPNYGYTF
TGTGCCAGCAGTCCCCACCCCGGACGTCCTAACTATGGCTACACCTTC
>TRBJ2-5|.|TRBD1|TRBV7-7
CTSSPQTGGFAETQYF
TGTACCAGCAGCCCTCAGACAGGGGGCTTTGCGGAGACCCAGTACTTC
>TRBJ1-2|.|.|TRBV20-1
CSAERTTANTF
TGCAGTGCCGAGAGGACGACCGCCAACACCTTC
>TRBJ1-5|.|.|TRBV20-1
CSARRGGKTNNQPQHF
TGCAGTGCTAGGAGGGGTGGGAAAACAAACAATCAGCCCCAGCATTTT
>TRBJ2-7|.|TRBD1|TRBV20-1
CSARGRDRGLSGEREQYF
TGCAGTGCTAGGGGCCGGGACAGGGGGCTTAGCGGAGAGAGGGAGCAGTACTTC
>TRBJ1-4|.|TRBD1|TRBV20-1
CSARDIGQGKGKLFF
TGCAGTGCTAGAGATATCGGACAGGGGAAGGGAAAACTGTTTTTT
>TRBJ1-5|.|.|TRBV6-2/TRBV6-3
CASSYPWGSAGPQHF
TGTGCCAGCAGTTACCCATGGGGGTCCGCTGGGCCCCAGCATTTT
>TRBJ2-7|.|.|TRBV28
CASSLAQGQGAYF
TGTGCCAGCAGTTTAGCCCAGGGGCAGGGTGCGTACTTC
>TRBJ2-5|.|.|TRBV21-1
CASSRRQLQETQYF
TGTGCCAGCAGCCGAAGGCAGTTACAAGAGACCCAGTACTTC
>TRBJ1-1|.|.|TRBV27
CASKGHLNTEAFF
TGTGCCAGCAAGGGGCACTTGAACACTGAAGCTTTCTTT
>TRBJ1-6|.|.|TRBV6-1
CAVRGLQSPLHF
TGTGCCGTGCGGGGCTTGCAATCACCCCTCCACTTT
>TRBJ1-6|.|.|TRBV20-1
CSAPTEGNYNSPLHF
TGCAGTGCTCCAACAGAGGGGAACTATAATTCACCCCTCCACTTT
>TRBJ1-5|.|TRBD1|TRBV28
CASSRKTGVGNQPQHF
TGTGCCAGCAGTCGCAAAACAGGGGTTGGAAATCAGCCCCAGCATTTT
>TRBJ1-5|.|TRBD1|TRBV7-2
CASSSDRGQHPQHF
TGTGCCAGCAGCTCGGACAGGGGCCAACACCCCCAGCATTTT
>TRBJ2-5|.|TRBD2|TRBV20-1
CSAGGTSGETQYF
TGCAGTGCGGGGGGGACTAGCGGGGAGACCCAGTACTTC
>TRBJ1-5|.|TRBD1|TRBV28
CASRTGGQPQHF
TGTGCCAGCAGGACAGGGGGTCAGCCCCAGCATTTT
>TRBJ2-7|.|.|TRBV28
CASSSRGYEQYF
TGTGCCAGCAGTTCCCGAGGGTACGAGCAGTACTTC
>TRBJ1-5|.|TRBD1|TRBV7-2
CASSSSPGGGNQPQHF
TGTGCCAGCAGCTCAAGCCCAGGGGGGGGGAATCAGCCCCAGCATTTT
>TRBJ2-1|.|.|TRBV7-9
CASSLGVGTQSYNEQFF
TGTGCCAGCAGCTTAGGCGTAGGGACACAATCCTACAATGAGCAGTTCTTC